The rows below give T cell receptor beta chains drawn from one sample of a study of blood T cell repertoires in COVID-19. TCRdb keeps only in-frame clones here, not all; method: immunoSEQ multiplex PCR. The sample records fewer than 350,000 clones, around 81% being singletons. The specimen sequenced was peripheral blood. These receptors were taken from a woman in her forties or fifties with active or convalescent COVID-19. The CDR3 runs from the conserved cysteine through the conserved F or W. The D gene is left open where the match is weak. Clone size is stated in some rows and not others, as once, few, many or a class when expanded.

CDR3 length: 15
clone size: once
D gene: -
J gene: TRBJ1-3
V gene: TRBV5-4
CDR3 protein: CASSLAQEGGNTIYF
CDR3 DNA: TGTGCCAGCAGCTTGGCGCAGGAGGGGGGAAACACCATATATTTT

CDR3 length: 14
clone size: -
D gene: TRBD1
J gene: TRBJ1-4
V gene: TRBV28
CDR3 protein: CASGSGTGVEKLFF
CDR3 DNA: TGTGCCAGCGGGTCCGGGACAGGTGTCGAAAAACTGTTTTTT

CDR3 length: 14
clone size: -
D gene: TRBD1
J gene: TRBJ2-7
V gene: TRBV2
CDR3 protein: CASRRGQVLYEQYF
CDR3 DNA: TGTGCCAGCAGAAGGGGACAGGTCTTATACGAGCAGTACTTC

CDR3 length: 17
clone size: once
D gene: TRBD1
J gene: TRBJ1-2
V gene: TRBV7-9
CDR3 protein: CASSSPGGSSGGYGYTF
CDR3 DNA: TGTGCCAGCAGCTCCCCCGGAGGCTCCTCAGGGGGTTATGGCTACACCTTC

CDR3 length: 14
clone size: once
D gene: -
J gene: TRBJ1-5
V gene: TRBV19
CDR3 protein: CASSASGGNQPQHF
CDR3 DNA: TGTGCCAGTAGTGCCTCCGGGGGCAATCAGCCCCAGCATTTT

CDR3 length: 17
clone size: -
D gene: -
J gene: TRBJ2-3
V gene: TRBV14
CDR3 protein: CASSQDGDWGGTDTQYF
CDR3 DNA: TGTGCCAGCAGCCAAGATGGGGACTGGGGCGGCACAGATACGCAGTATTTT

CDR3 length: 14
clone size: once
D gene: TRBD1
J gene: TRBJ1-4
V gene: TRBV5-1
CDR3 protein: CASSRTGTNEKLFF
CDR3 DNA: TGCGCCAGCAGCCGGACAGGAACTAATGAAAAACTGTTTTTT

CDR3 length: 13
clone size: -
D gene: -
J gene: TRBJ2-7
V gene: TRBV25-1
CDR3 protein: CASSATRLGEQYF
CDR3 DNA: TGTGCCAGCAGTGCGACTAGGCTGGGCGAGCAGTACTTC

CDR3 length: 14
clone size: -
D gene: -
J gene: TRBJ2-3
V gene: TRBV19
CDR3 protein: CASSGGTSTDTQYF
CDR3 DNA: TGTGCCAGTAGTGGAGGGACCAGCACAGATACGCAGTATTTT

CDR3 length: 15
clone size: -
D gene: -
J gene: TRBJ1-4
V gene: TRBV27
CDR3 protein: CASSPSGISGEKLFF
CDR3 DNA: TGTGCCAGCAGCCCGTCCGGGATATCCGGGGAAAAACTGTTTTTT

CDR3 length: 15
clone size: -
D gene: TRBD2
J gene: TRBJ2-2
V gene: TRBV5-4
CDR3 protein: CASSLSGRNTGELFF
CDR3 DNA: TGTGCCAGCAGCTTGAGCGGGAGGAACACCGGGGAGCTGTTTTTT

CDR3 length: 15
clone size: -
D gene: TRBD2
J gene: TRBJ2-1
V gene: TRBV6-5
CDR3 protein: CASSTLAGGSNEQFF
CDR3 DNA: TGTGCCAGCAGTACTCTAGCGGGAGGGAGTAATGAGCAGTTCTTC

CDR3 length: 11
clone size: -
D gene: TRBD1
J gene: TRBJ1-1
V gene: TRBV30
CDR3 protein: CAWNRGTEAFF
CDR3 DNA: TGTGCCTGGAACAGGGGCACTGAAGCTTTCTTT

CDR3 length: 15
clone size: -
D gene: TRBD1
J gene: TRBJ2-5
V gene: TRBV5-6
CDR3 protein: CASSPAPDRVETQYF
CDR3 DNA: TGTGCCAGCAGCCCAGCCCCTGACAGGGTGGAGACCCAGTACTTC

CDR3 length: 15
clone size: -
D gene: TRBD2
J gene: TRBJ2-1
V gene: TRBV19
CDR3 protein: CASSEPSGRAFEQFF
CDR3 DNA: TGTGCCAGTAGCGAGCCTAGCGGGAGGGCCTTTGAGCAGTTCTTC

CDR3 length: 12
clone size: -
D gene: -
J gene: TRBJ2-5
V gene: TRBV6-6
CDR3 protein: CASSYAGETQYF
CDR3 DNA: TGTGCCAGCAGTTACGCAGGGGAGACCCAGTACTTC

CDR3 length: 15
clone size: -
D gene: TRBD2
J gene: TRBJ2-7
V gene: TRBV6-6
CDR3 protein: CASNDMTSGSYEQYF
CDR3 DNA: TGTGCCAGCAACGACATGACTAGCGGGAGTTACGAGCAGTACTTC

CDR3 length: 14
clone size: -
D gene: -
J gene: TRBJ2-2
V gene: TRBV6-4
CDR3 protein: CASAREINTGELFF
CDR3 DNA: TGTGCCAGCGCCCGGGAGATCAACACCGGGGAGCTGTTTTTT

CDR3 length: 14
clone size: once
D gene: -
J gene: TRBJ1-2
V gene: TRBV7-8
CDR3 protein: CASSRHGAVGGYTF
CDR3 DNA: TGTGCCAGCAGCAGACATGGGGCGGTGGGAGGCTACACCTTC

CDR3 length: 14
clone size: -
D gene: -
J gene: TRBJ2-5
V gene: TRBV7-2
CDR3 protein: CASSLNRGGETQYF
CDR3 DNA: TGTGCCAGCAGTCTGAACAGGGGAGGAGAGACCCAGTACTTC

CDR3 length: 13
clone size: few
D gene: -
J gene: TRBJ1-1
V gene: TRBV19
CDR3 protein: CASTPGYYTEAFF
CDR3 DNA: TGTGCCAGTACCCCCGGGTACTACACTGAAGCTTTCTTT

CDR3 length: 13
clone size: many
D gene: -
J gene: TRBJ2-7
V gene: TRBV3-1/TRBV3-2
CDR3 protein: CASRLGQSYEQYF
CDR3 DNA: TGTGCCAGCAGACTCGGACAGTCCTACGAGCAGTACTTC

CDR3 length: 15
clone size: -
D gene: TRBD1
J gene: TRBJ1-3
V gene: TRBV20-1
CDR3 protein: CSASLRGLSGNTIYF
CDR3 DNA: TGCAGTGCTAGTCTCAGGGGGCTCTCTGGAAACACCATATATTTT